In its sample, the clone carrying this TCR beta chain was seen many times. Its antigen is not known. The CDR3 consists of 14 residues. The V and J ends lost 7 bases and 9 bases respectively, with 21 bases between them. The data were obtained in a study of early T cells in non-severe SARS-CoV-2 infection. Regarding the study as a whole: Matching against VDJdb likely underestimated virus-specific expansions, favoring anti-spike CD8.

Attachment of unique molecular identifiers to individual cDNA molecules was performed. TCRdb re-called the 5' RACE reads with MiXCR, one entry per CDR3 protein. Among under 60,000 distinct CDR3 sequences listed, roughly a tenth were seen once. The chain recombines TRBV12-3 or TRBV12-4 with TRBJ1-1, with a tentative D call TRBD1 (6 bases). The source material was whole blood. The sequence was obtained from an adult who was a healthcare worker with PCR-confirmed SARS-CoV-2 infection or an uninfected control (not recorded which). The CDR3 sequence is CASTGSGAGAKAFF. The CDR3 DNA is TGTGCCAGCACCGGCTCAGGAGCAGGGGCCAAAGCTTTCTTT.